This is a list of T cell receptor beta chains from one sample in a study of prognosis after radiotherapy for stage I lung cancer. TCRdb re-analysed the multiplex PCR reads in MiXCR, keeping a single row per CDR3 protein. This table has around 30,000 distinct CDR3 sequences, approximately 35% appearing once. Here the sequenced sample was PBMCs, taken before or after stereotactic body radiation therapy (not recorded which). Receptors were obtained from a donor aged 50 or older with non-small cell lung cancer. Each CDR3 is given with its conserved first and last residue. Where a row states a size, it is once, few, many or the class of an expanded clone; other rows omit it.

abundance: many; j_gene: TRBJ2-7; v_gene: TRBV5-4; CDR3aa: CASSLRQGPYEQYF
abundance: many; j_gene: TRBJ1-4; v_gene: TRBV12-3/TRBV12-4; CDR3aa: CASSFSGHAVATNEKLFF
abundance: many; j_gene: TRBJ1-1; v_gene: TRBV20-1; CDR3aa: CSAAGDTEAFF
abundance: many; j_gene: TRBJ2-3; v_gene: TRBV20-1; CDR3aa: CSALLGGGTDTQYF
abundance: many; j_gene: TRBJ1-2; v_gene: TRBV20-1; CDR3aa: CSASHSPYGYTF
abundance: .; j_gene: TRBJ1-3; v_gene: TRBV6-9; CDR3aa: CASSYSKGIVRNTIYF
abundance: many; j_gene: TRBJ2-5; v_gene: TRBV9; CDR3aa: CASSGGTGGQETQYF
abundance: .; j_gene: TRBJ2-6; v_gene: TRBV6-2/TRBV6-3; CDR3aa: CASSELLAGGPAGANVLTF
abundance: many; j_gene: TRBJ2-1; v_gene: TRBV30; CDR3aa: CAWSPGGGGDEQFF
abundance: many; j_gene: TRBJ2-5; v_gene: TRBV28; CDR3aa: CASRLQGGETQYF
abundance: many; j_gene: TRBJ2-5; v_gene: TRBV7-9; CDR3aa: CASTVGETQYF
abundance: .; j_gene: TRBJ1-2; v_gene: TRBV2; CDR3aa: CASIPDRSYTF
abundance: many; j_gene: TRBJ2-6; v_gene: TRBV6-2/TRBV6-3; CDR3aa: CASSYGEPPMTSGANVLTF
abundance: many; j_gene: TRBJ2-5; v_gene: TRBV9; CDR3aa: CASSVGKGIAETQYF
abundance: .; j_gene: TRBJ2-1; v_gene: TRBV5-1; CDR3aa: CASSTGLAGYNEQFF
abundance: .; j_gene: TRBJ1-2; v_gene: TRBV7-2; CDR3aa: CASSLASRGYGYTF
abundance: few; j_gene: TRBJ1-5; v_gene: TRBV2; CDR3aa: CASTAVVEGYQPQHF
abundance: .; j_gene: TRBJ2-5; v_gene: TRBV9; CDR3aa: CASSIDGVGKETKYF
abundance: .; j_gene: TRBJ2-7; v_gene: TRBV6-2/TRBV6-3; CDR3aa: CASSYGAGRSYEQYF
abundance: many; j_gene: TRBJ1-2; v_gene: TRBV12-3/TRBV12-4; CDR3aa: CASSLDRGKSGYTF
abundance: many; j_gene: TRBJ1-1; v_gene: TRBV19; CDR3aa: CASTGQVGAEAFF
abundance: many; j_gene: TRBJ2-7; v_gene: TRBV4-2; CDR3aa: CASSQDQGAAYEQYF
abundance: many; j_gene: TRBJ1-4; v_gene: TRBV12-3/TRBV12-4; CDR3aa: CASSLAWTGFEKLFF
abundance: .; j_gene: TRBJ1-3; v_gene: TRBV10-3; CDR3aa: CAIGQGTNTIYF
abundance: .; j_gene: TRBJ2-1; v_gene: TRBV6-9; CDR3aa: CASSSSRSHEKFF
abundance: many; j_gene: TRBJ1-2; v_gene: TRBV7-9; CDR3aa: CASSFRETGAYGYTF
abundance: .; j_gene: TRBJ1-5; v_gene: TRBV27; CDR3aa: CASRSQGVYNQPQHF
abundance: .; j_gene: TRBJ2-7; v_gene: TRBV10-3; CDR3aa: CAISDSGTRTWEQYF
abundance: many; j_gene: TRBJ1-5; v_gene: TRBV6-1; CDR3aa: CASRAPGEQPQHF
abundance: many; j_gene: TRBJ1-4; v_gene: TRBV20-1; CDR3aa: CSARAQGTANEKLFF
abundance: .; j_gene: TRBJ2-1; v_gene: TRBV6-1; CDR3aa: CASREGTGGDEQFF
abundance: many; j_gene: TRBJ2-3; v_gene: TRBV28; CDR3aa: CASSPSPPHDGGAGDTQYF
abundance: many; j_gene: TRBJ2-1; v_gene: TRBV2; CDR3aa: CASREPGQGKIGSYNEQFF
abundance: many; j_gene: TRBJ2-1; v_gene: TRBV3-1; CDR3aa: CASRNSGGASNEQFF
abundance: many; j_gene: TRBJ1-3; v_gene: TRBV18; CDR3aa: CASSPDLSGNTIYF
abundance: many; j_gene: TRBJ2-3; v_gene: TRBV7-9; CDR3aa: CASSRFLARGRTDTQYF
abundance: many; j_gene: TRBJ2-2; v_gene: TRBV5-4; CDR3aa: CASSSGTNTGELFF
abundance: many; j_gene: TRBJ1-6; v_gene: TRBV3-1; CDR3aa: CASSQTGNSPLHF
abundance: .; j_gene: TRBJ1-5; v_gene: TRBV19; CDR3aa: CASTWTSTSNQPQHF
abundance: many; j_gene: TRBJ1-6; v_gene: TRBV3-1; CDR3aa: CASSLLEAHNSPLHF
abundance: many; j_gene: TRBJ2-1; v_gene: TRBV20-1; CDR3aa: CSARDPSGGAVEQFF
abundance: many; j_gene: TRBJ1-5; v_gene: TRBV2; CDR3aa: CASSEWGQHNQPQHF
abundance: many; j_gene: TRBJ2-2; v_gene: TRBV4-1; CDR3aa: CASSQPDRGTLTGELFF
abundance: few; j_gene: TRBJ1-2; v_gene: TRBV11-3; CDR3aa: CASSFRRGHGYTF
abundance: many; j_gene: TRBJ1-1; v_gene: TRBV28; CDR3aa: CASSLRGAWVTEAFF
abundance: many; j_gene: TRBJ2-2; v_gene: TRBV6-9; CDR3aa: CASSVPGTGELFF
abundance: once; j_gene: TRBJ1-2; v_gene: TRBV7-9; CDR3aa: CASSRGSEGYGYTF